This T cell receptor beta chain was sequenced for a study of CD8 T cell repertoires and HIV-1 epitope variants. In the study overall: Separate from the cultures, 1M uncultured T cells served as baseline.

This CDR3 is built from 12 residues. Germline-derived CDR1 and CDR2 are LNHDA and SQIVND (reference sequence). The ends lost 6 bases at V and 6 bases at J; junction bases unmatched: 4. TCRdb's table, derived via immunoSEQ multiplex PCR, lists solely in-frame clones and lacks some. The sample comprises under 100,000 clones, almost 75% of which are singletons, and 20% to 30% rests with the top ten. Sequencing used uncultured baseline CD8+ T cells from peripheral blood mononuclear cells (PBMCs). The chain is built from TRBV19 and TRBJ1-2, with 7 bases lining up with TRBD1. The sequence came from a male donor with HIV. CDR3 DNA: TGTGCCAGTAGAGCAGGGGGACATGGCTACACCTTC. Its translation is CASRAGGHGYTF.